These T cell receptor beta chains were read from a single sample in a study of CD8 T cells in Susac syndrome. TCRdb re-called the immunoSEQ multiplex PCR reads with MiXCR, one entry per CDR3 protein. The profile shows about 110,000 distinct CDR3 sequences, roughly 95% of them singletons. The sequencing input was CD4+ T cells from PBMCs. Receptors originate from a human donor in good health. The CDR3 runs from the conserved cysteine through the conserved F or W. Each record gives: J gene, clone size, D gene, V gene, CDR3 DNA, CDR3 protein. A D gene is named only where the DNA matches it firmly. Rows give clone size only sometimes, using once, few, many, or a class for an expanded clone.

J: TRBJ2-3; size: .; D: TRBD2; V: TRBV29-1; DNA: TGCAGCGTTGTACTAGCGGGGGGGCATACGCAGTATTTT; CDR3: CSVVLAGGHTQYF
J: TRBJ1-1; size: once; D: .; V: TRBV30; DNA: TGTGCCGTGAGCGGGGGGGCTGAAGCTTTCTTT; CDR3: CAVSGGAEAFF
J: TRBJ1-5; size: .; D: .; V: TRBV28; DNA: TGTGCCAGCAGTTTAGTTTTGGTGATGAGGTCCACAAATCAGCCCCAGCATTTT; CDR3: CASSLVLVMRSTNQPQHF
J: TRBJ2-3; size: .; D: TRBD2; V: TRBV20-1; DNA: TGCATTCCTGGCGGGAGGGAGGCAGATACGCAGTATTTT; CDR3: CIPGGREADTQYF
J: TRBJ1-5; size: .; D: .; V: TRBV6-2/TRBV6-3; DNA: TGTGCCAGCAGTGCCCGGGGCCAGAGAGGGCAGCCCCAGCATTTT; CDR3: CASSARGQRGQPQHF
J: TRBJ1-1; size: .; D: .; V: TRBV19; DNA: TGTGCCAGTAATGGCCGTTTAACTGAAGCTTTCTTT; CDR3: CASNGRLTEAFF
J: TRBJ2-6; size: .; D: TRBD1; V: TRBV20-1; DNA: TGCAGTGCTGAACAGGGGGCTTCCAACGTCCTGACTTTC; CDR3: CSAEQGASNVLTF
J: TRBJ1-5; size: .; D: TRBD1; V: TRBV20-1; DNA: TGCAGTGCTAGTTCCCCCGGACAGGGCAATCAGCCCCAGCATTTT; CDR3: CSASSPGQGNQPQHF
J: TRBJ1-6; size: .; D: TRBD1; V: TRBV20-1; DNA: TGCAGTGCCCCGACAGGGGGCCGTAATTCACCCCTCCACTTT; CDR3: CSAPTGGRNSPLHF
J: TRBJ2-2; size: .; D: .; V: TRBV5-1; DNA: TGCGCCAGCAGCAGGGGGGAAGTAATCCCCGGGGAGCTGTTTTTT; CDR3: CASSRGEVIPGELFF
J: TRBJ2-7; size: .; D: .; V: TRBV5-1; DNA: TGCGCCAGCAGCTTGGAGAGTTATTCCTACGAGCAGTACTTC; CDR3: CASSLESYSYEQYF
J: TRBJ2-3; size: .; D: .; V: TRBV13; DNA: TGTGCCAGCAGCTTCAGGGGATTGAGGACAGATACGCAGTATTTT; CDR3: CASSFRGLRTDTQYF
J: TRBJ1-5; size: .; D: .; V: TRBV20-1; DNA: TGCAGTGCAACCCACGCGGGCGGCAATCAGCCCCAGCATTTT; CDR3: CSATHAGGNQPQHF
J: TRBJ2-1; size: .; D: TRBD2; V: TRBV5-1; DNA: TGCGCCAGCAGCCAAAGCGGGGGGTCCTACAATGAGCAGTTCTTC; CDR3: CASSQSGGSYNEQFF
J: TRBJ2-3; size: .; D: TRBD1; V: TRBV3-1; DNA: TGTGCCAGCAGCCCCTGGGACAGAATCACAGATACGCAGTATTTT; CDR3: CASSPWDRITDTQYF
J: TRBJ2-5; size: .; D: .; V: TRBV4-1; DNA: TGCGCCAGCAGCCAAGATCGGTGGGGGGAAGAGACCCAGTACTTC; CDR3: CASSQDRWGEETQYF
J: TRBJ1-1; size: .; D: .; V: TRBV5-1; DNA: TGCGCCAGCAGCTTGGACGCAGAGAGGAACACTGAAGCTTTCTTT; CDR3: CASSLDAERNTEAFF
J: TRBJ2-7; size: .; D: TRBD1; V: TRBV28; DNA: TGTGCCAGCAGTATTCAGGGACAGGGTAACCGACAGTACTTC; CDR3: CASSIQGQGNRQYF
J: TRBJ2-7; size: .; D: TRBD1; V: TRBV28; DNA: TGTGCCAGCAGGGGGACAGGGTCCTACGAGCAGTACTTC; CDR3: CASRGTGSYEQYF
J: TRBJ1-5; size: .; D: TRBD1; V: TRBV6-5; DNA: TGTGCCAGCAGCCATAACAGGGGGAGCAATCAGCCCCAGCATTTT; CDR3: CASSHNRGSNQPQHF
J: TRBJ1-1; size: few; D: .; V: TRBV6-5; DNA: TGTGCCAGCAGTTACTCAGGGCGTATGAACACTGAAGCTTTCTTT; CDR3: CASSYSGRMNTEAFF
J: TRBJ1-3; size: .; D: TRBD1; V: TRBV28; DNA: TGTGCCAGCAGTACTGACAGGGGGTCCGGAAACACCATATATTTT; CDR3: CASSTDRGSGNTIYF
J: TRBJ1-2; size: .; D: .; V: TRBV7-9; DNA: TGTGCCAGCAGCTTCACCGGGATCTATGGCTACACCTTC; CDR3: CASSFTGIYGYTF